This TCR beta chain was identified during a study of blood T cell repertoires in COVID-19. Study information: Sample material is recorded as cDNA or gDNA derived from T cells, B-cell-depleted T cells, or PBMCs.

Germline V gives CDR1 MNHEY, CDR2 SMNVEV (reference sequence). J gave up 3 bases and V 4 bases, and 9 bases lay outside the gene matches. This CDR3 has 16 residues. Method: immunoSEQ multiplex PCR; TCRdb's copy keeps in-frame clones and lacks some. The data hold 88,000 or so clones, with 85% observed a single time. The chain has TRBV27 and TRBJ2-7; 10 bases match TRBD2. The source material was peripheral blood. The clonotype was recovered from a man in his sixties with acute or convalescent COVID-19. CDR3: CASSYLVAGGLYEQYF. CDR3 DNA sequence: TGTGCCAGCAGTTATTTAGTAGCGGGAGGTCTCTACGAGCAGTACTTC.